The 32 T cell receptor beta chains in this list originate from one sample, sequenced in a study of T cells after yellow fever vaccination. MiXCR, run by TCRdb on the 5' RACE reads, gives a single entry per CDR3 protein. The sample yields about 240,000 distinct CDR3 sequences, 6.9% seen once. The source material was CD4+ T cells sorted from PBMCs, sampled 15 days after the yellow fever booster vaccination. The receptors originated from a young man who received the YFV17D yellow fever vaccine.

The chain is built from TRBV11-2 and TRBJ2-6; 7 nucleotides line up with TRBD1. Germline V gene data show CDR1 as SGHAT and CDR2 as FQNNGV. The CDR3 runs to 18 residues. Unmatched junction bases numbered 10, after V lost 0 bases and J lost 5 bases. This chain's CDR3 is CASSLDFGTDFWANVLTF. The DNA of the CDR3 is TGTGCCAGCAGCTTAGATTTCGGGACAGACTTTTGGGCCAACGTCCTGACTTTC.

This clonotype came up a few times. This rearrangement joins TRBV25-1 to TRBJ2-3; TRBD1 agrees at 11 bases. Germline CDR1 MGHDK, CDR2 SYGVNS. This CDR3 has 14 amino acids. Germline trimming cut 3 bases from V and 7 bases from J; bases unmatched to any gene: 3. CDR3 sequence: CASSDRTGGHTQYF. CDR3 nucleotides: TGTGCCAGCAGTGACCGGACAGGGGGCCATACGCAGTATTTT.

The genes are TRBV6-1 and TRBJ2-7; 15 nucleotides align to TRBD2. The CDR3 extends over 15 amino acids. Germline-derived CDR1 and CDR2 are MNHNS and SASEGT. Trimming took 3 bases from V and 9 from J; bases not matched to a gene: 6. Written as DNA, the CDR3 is TGTGCCAGCAGTGAGGGGACTAGCGGGAGGACACGGCAGTACTTC. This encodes CASSEGTSGRTRQYF.

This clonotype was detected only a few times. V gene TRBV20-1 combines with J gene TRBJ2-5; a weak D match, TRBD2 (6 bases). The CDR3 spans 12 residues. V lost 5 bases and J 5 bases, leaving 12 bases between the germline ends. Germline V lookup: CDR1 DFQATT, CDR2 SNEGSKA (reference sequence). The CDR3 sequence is CSARGIQETQYF. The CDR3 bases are TGCAGTGCTCGCGGGATTCAGGAGACCCAGTACTTC.

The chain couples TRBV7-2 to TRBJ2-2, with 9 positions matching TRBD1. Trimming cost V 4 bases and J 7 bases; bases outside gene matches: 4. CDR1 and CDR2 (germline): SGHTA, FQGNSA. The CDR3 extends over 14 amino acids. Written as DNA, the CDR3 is TGTGCCAGCAGCTCGACAGGGGGAGACGGGGAGCTGTTTTTT. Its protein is CASSSTGGDGELFF.

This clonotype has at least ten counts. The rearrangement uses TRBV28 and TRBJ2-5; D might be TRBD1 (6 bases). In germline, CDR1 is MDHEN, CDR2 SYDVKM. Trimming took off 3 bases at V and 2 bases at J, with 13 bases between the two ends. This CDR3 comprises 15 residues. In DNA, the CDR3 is TGTGCCAGCAGTTTCACCCAGGGGCCTCAAGAGACCCAGTACTTC. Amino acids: CASSFTQGPQETQYF.

In DNA, the CDR3 is TGTGCCAGCAGCCAACTAGCGGGTAGGATTGAGCAGTTCTTC. This codes for CASSQLAGRIEQFF. This chain links TRBV14 with TRBJ2-1; 8 nucleotides agree with TRBD2. Germline trimming cut 2 bases from V and 9 bases from J; bases unmatched to any gene: 6. CDR1 and CDR2 (germline): SGHDN, FVKESK. This CDR3 comprises 14 residues.

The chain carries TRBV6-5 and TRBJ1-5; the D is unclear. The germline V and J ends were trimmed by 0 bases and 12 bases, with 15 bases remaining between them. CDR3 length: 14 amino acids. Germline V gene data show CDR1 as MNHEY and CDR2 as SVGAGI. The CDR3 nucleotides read TGTGCCAGCAGTTACTCGGTTCAGGACTTGGACCAGCATTTT. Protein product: CASSYSVQDLDQHF.

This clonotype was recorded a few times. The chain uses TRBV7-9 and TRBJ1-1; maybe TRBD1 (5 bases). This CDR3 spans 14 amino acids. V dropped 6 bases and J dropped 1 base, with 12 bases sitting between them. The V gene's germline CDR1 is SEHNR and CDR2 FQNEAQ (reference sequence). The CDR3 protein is CASSSPGGNTEAFF. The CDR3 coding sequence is TGTGCCAGCAGTTCACCCGGGGGGAACACTGAAGCTTTCTTT.

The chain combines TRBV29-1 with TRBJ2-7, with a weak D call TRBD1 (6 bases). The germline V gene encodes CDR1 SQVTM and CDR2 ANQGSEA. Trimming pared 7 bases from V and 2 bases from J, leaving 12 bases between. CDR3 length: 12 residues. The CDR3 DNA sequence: TGCAGCGCCCGGGACAACGCCTACGAGCAGTACTTC. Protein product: CSARDNAYEQYF.

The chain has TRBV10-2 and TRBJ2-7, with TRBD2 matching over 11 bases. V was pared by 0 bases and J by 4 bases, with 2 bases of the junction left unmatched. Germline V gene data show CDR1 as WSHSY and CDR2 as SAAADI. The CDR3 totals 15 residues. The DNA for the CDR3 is TGCGCCAGCAGTGAGTCACGACTAGCGGGATACGAGCAGTACTTC. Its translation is CASSESRLAGYEQYF.

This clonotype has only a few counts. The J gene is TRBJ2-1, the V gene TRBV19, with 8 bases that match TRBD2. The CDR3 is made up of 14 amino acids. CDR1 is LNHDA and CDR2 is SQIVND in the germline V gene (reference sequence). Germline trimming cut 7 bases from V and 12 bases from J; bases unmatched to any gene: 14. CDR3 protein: CASIQAGEGGGQFF. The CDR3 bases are TGTGCCAGTATCCAAGCGGGAGAAGGCGGCGGGCAGTTCTTC. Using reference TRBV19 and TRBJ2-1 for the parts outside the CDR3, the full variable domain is DGGITQSPKYLFRKEGQNVTLSCEQNLNHDAMYWYRQDPGQGLRLIYYSQIVNDFQKGDIAEGYSVSREKKESFPLTVTSAQKNPTAFYLCASIQAGEGGGQFFGPGTRLTVL.

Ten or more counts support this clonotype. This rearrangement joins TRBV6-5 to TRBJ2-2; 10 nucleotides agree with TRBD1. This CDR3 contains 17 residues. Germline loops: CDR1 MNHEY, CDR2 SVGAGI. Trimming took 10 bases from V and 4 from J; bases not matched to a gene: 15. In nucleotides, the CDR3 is TGTGCCACCTCCTCGACAGGGGGCGAATCTCGCACCGGGGAGCTGTTTTTT. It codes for CATSSTGGESRTGELFF.

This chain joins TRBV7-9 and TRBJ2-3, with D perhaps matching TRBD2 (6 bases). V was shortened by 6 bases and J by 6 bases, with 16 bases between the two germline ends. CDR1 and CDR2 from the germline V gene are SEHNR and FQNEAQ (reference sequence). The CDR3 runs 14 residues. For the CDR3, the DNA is TGTGCCAGCAGATACGGGGGAAACGGGGATACGCAGTATTTT. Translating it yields CASRYGGNGDTQYF. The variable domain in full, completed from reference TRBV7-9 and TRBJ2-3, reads DTGVSQNPRHKITKRGQNVTFRCDPISEHNRLYWYRQTLGQGPEFLTYFQNEAQLEKSRLLSDRFSAERPKGSFSTLEIQRTEQGDSAMYLCASRYGGNGDTQYFGPGTRLTVL.

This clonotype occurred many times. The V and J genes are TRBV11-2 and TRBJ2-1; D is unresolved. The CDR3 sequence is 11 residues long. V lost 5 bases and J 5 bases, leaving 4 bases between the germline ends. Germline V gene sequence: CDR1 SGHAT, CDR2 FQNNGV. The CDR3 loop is CASSHNNEQFF. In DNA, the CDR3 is TGTGCCAGCAGCCACAACAATGAGCAGTTCTTC.

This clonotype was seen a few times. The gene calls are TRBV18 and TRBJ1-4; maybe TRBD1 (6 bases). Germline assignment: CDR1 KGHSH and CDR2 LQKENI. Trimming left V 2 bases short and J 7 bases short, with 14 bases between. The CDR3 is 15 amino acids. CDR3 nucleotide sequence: TGTGCCAGCTCACCAGGGGCAGGGGTTGGTGAAAAACTGTTTTTT. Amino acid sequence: CASSPGAGVGEKLFF.

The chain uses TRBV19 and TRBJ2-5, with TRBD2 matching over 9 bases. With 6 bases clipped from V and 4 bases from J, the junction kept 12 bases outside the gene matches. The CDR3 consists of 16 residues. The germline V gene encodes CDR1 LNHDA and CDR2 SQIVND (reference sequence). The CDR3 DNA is TGTGCCAGTAGCACAATAGCGGGAGTCGCGGCAGAGACCCAGTACTTC. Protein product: CASSTIAGVAAETQYF.

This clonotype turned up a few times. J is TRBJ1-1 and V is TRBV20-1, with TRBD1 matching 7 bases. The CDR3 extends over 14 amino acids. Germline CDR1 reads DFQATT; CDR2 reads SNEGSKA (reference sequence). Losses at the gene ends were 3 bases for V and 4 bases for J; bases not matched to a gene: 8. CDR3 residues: CSAREQGRGTEAFF. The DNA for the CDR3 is TGCAGTGCTAGGGAACAGGGGAGGGGCACTGAAGCTTTCTTT.

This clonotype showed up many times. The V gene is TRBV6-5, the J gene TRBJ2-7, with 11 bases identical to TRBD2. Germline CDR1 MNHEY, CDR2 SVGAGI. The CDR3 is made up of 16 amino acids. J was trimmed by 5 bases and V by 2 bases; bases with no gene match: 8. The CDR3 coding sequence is TGTGCCAGCAGTTACCTGCAACCACTAGCGGGAGACGAGCAGTACTTC. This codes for CASSYLQPLAGDEQYF.

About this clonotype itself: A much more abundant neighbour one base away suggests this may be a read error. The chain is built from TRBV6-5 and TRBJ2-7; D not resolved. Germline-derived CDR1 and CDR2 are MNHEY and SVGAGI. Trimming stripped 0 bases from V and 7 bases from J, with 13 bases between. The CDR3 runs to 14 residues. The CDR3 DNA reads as TGTGCCAGCAGTTACTCGTTTAGTTACCCGGAGCAGTACTTC. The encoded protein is CASSYSFSYPEQYF.

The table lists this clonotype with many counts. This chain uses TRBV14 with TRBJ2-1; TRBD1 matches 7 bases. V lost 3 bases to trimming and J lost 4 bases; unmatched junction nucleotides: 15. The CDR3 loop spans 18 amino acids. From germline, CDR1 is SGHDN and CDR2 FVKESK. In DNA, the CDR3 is TGTGCCAGCAGCCACCCTCGCCAACAGGGGAAGGTGTACAATGAGCAGTTCTTC. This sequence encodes CASSHPRQQGKVYNEQFF.

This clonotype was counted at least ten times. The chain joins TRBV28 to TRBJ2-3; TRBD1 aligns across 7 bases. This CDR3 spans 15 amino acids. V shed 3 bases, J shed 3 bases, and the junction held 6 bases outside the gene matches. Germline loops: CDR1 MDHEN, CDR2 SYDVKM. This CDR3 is CASSLETGRTDTQYF. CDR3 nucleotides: TGTGCCAGCAGTTTGGAGACAGGGAGAACAGATACGCAGTATTTT.

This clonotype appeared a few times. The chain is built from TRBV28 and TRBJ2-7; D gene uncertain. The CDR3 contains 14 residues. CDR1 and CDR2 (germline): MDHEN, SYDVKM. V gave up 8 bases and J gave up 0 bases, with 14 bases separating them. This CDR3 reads CASVASASSYEQYF. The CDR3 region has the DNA TGTGCCAGCGTTGCGAGCGCCAGCTCCTACGAGCAGTACTTC.

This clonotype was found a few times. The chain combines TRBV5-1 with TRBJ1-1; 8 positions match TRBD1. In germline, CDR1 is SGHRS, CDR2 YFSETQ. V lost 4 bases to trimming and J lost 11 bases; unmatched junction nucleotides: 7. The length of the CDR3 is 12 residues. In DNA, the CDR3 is TGCGCCAGCAGCCAAGGACAGGGTGTTGCTTTCTTT. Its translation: CASSQGQGVAFF.

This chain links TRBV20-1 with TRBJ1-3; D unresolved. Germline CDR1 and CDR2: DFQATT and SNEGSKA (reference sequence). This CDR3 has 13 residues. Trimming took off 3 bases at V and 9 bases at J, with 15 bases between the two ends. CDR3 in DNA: TGCAGTGCTAGGCCTCAGGCAGTAACCACCATATATTTT. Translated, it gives CSARPQAVTTIYF.

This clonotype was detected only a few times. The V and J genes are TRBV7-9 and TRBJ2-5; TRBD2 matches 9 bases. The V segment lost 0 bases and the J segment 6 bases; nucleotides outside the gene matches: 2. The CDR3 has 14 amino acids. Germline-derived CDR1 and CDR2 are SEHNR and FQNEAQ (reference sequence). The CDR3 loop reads CASSLAASGKTQYF. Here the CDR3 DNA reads TGTGCCAGCAGCTTAGCGGCTAGCGGGAAGACCCAGTACTTC. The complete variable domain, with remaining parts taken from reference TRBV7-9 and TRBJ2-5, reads DTGVSQNPRHKITKRGQNVTFRCDPISEHNRLYWYRQTLGQGPEFLTYFQNEAQLEKSRLLSDRFSAERPKGSFSTLEIQRTEQGDSAMYLCASSLAASGKTQYFGPGTRLLVL.

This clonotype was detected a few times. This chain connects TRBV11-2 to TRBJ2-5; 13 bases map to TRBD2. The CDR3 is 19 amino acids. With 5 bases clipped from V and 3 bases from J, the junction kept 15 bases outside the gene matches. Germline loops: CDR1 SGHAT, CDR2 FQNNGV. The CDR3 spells CASSHGLAGARSQKETQYF. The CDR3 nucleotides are TGTGCCAGCAGCCACGGACTAGCGGGAGCTCGGTCACAGAAAGAGACCCAGTACTTC.

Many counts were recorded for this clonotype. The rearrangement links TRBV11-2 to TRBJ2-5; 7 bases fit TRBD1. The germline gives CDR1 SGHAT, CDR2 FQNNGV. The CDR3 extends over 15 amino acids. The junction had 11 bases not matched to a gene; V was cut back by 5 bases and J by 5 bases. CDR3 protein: CASSQTTGVRETQYF. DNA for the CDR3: TGTGCCAGCAGCCAAACTACAGGGGTTCGGGAGACCCAGTACTTC.

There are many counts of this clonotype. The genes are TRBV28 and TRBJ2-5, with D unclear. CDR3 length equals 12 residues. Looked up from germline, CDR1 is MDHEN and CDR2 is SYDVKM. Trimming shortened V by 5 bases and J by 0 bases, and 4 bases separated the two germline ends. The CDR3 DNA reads TGTGCCAGCAGTCCGAACCAAGAGACCCAGTACTTC. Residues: CASSPNQETQYF. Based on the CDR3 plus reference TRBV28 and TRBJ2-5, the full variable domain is DVKVTQSSRYLVKRTGEKVFLECVQDMDHENMFWYRQDPGLGLRLIYFSYDVKMKEKGDIPEGYSVSREKKERFSLILESASTNQTSMYLCASSPNQETQYFGPGTRLLVL.

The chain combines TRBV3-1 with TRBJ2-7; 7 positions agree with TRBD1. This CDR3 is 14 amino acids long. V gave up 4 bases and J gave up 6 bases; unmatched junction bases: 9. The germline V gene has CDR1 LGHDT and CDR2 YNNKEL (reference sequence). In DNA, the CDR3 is TGTGCCAGCAGCCGCCTACAGGGGAGTCTCGAGCAGTACTTC. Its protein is CASSRLQGSLEQYF.

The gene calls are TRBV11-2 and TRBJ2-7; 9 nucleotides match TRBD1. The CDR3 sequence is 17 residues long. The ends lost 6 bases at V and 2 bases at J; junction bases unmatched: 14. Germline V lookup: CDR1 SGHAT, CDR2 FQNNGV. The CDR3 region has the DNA TGTGCCAGCAGACCAGGGACAGGGTTGGAACTGACCTACGAGCAGTACTTC. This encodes CASRPGTGLELTYEQYF.

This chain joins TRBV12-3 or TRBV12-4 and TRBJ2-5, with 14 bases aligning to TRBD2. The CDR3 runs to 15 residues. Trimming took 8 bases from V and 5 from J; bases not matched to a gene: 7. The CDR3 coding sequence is TGTGCCAGCGCCGGGACTAGCGGGAGTGGGGAGACCCAGTACTTC. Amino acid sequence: CASAGTSGSGETQYF.